Sequencing of this T cell receptor beta chain was carried out in a study of blood T cell repertoires in COVID-19. In the original workflow: Estimation of nucleated cell counts relied on the amplification of reference gene primers. Repertoires were generated with immunoSEQ multiplex PCR, while TCRdb's copy carries only in-frame clones and drops some. For V, J and clone size, that table is used; D and trimming come from the DNA. The sample records about 200,000 clones, over 75% being singletons. The germline V gene has CDR1 SGHTA and CDR2 FQGNSA. V lost 5 bases and J lost 2; bases outside the gene matches: 16. This CDR3 is built from 19 residues.

Sequencing was carried out using peripheral blood. The sequence was obtained from a man aged 45-65 years with COVID-19, enrolled during active disease. This sequence joins TRBV7-2 and TRBJ2-1; 9 nucleotides match TRBD2. CDR3 DNA: TGTGCCAGCAGCCCAACGCCGGGGCTAGCGGGGATGGCCTACAATGAGCAGTTCTTC. Translated, it gives CASSPTPGLAGMAYNEQFF.